This T cell receptor beta chain came from a study of control samples from healthy donors and cancer patients. This clone came up once. Sequencing was performed with immunoSEQ multiplex PCR; in TCRdb, only in-frame clones are kept and a portion is missing. The data hold some 120,000 clones, with around 93% observed a single time. V lost 5 bases, J lost 0 bases, and 23 bases lay in between. The germline V gene encodes CDR1 MNHEY and CDR2 SMNVEV (reference sequence). This CDR3 comprises 19 residues. The TCR sequence derives from a man aged 50-60 years with head and neck cancer. The gene calls are TRBV27 and TRBJ1-5; possible D gene TRBD1, 6 bases. Material for sequencing was PBMCs. The CDR3 nucleotides are TGTGCCAGCAGTACACCGGGGGCCTCCTGTCTATATAGCAATCAGCCCCAGCATTTT. Encoded protein: CASSTPGASCLYSNQPQHF.